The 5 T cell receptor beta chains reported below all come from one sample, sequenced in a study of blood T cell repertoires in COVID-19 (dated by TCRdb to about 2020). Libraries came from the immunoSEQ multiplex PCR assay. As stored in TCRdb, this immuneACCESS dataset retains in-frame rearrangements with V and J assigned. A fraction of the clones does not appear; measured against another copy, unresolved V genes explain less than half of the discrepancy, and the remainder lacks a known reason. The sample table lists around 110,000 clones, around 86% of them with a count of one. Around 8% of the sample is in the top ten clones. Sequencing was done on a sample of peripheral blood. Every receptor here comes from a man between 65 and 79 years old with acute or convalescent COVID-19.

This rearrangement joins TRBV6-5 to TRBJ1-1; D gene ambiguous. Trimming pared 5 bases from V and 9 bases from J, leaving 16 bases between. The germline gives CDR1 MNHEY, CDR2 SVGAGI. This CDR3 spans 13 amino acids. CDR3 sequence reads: CASSSDPGRKAFF. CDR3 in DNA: TGTGCCAGCAGTAGCGATCCGGGGAGAAAAGCTTTCTTT.

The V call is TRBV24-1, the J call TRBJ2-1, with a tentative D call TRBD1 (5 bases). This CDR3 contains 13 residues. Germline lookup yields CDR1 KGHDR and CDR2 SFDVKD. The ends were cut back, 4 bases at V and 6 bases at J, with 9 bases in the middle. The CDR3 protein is CATSEPQGNEQFF. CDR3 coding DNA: TGTGCCACCAGTGAACCGCAGGGCAATGAGCAGTTCTTC.

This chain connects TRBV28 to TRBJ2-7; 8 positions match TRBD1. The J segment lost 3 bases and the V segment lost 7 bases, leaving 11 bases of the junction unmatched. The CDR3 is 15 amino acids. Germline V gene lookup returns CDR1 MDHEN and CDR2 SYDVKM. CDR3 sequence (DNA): TGTGCCAGCACCCCACGGACAGGGCGGGACTACGAGCAGTACTTC. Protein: CASTPRTGRDYEQYF.

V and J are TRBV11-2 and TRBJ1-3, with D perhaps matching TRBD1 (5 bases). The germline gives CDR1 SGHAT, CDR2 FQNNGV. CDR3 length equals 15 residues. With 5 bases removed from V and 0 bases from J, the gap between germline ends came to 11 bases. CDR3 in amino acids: CASSKYGGSGNTIYF. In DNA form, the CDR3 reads TGTGCCAGCAGCAAGTACGGGGGCTCTGGAAACACCATATATTTT. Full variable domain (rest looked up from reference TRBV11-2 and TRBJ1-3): EAGVAQSPRYKIIEKRQSVAFWCNPISGHATLYWYQQILGQGPKLLIQFQNNGVVDDSQLPKDRFSAERLKGVDSTLKIQPAKLEDSAVYLCASSKYGGSGNTIYFGEGSWLTVV.

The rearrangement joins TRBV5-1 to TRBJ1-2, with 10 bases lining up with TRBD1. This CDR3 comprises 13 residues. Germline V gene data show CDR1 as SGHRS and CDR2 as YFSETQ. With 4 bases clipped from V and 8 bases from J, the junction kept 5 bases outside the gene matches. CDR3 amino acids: CASSQGQGQGYTF. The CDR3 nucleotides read TGCGCCAGCAGCCAGGGACAGGGGCAAGGCTACACCTTC.